The next 20 T cell receptor beta chains were all read from a single sample in a study of blood T cell repertoires in COVID-19. Generated by immunoSEQ multiplex PCR, the TCRdb table keeps only in-frame clones and is missing some. The table lists approximately 150,000 clones, approximately 80% of them singletons. Sequencing was performed on peripheral blood. These receptors were obtained from a human donor in a cohort sampled during active COVID-19.

The chain couples TRBV5-5 to TRBJ2-2, with D unresolved. The CDR3 runs 16 residues. Between the trimmed V and J ends, which lost 0 bases and 2 bases, there was a span of 11 bases. Germline CDR1 is SGHKS and CDR2 is YYEKEE (reference sequence). This CDR3 reads CASSLVPTANTGELFF. CDR3 nucleotide sequence: TGTGCCAGCAGCTTGGTCCCCACTGCCAACACCGGGGAGCTGTTTTTT.

This chain links TRBV9 with TRBJ2-1; maybe TRBD2 (6 bases). Germline CDR1 SGDLS, CDR2 YYNGEE. Trimming pared 0 bases from V and 7 bases from J, leaving 14 bases between. This CDR3 contains 15 residues. The CDR3 reads CASSVDGGPGNEQFF. The CDR3 DNA is TGTGCCAGCAGCGTAGACGGAGGGCCGGGGAATGAGCAGTTCTTC. The full variable domain, rest sourced from reference TRBV9 and TRBJ2-1, is DSGVTQTPKHLITATGQRVTLRCSPRSGDLSVYWYQQSLDQGLQFLIQYYNGEERAKGNILERFSAQQFPDLHSELNLSSLELGDSALYFCASSVDGGPGNEQFFGPGTRLTVL.

The rearrangement joins TRBV6-2 or TRBV6-3 to TRBJ2-3; 9 bases match TRBD2. Germline lookup yields CDR1 MNHEY and CDR2 SVGEGT. The CDR3 runs 16 residues. The trim removed 2 bases at V and 9 bases at J, leaving 12 bases unmatched. Here the CDR3 reads CASSYTEREVRATQYF. CDR3 nucleotide sequence: TGTGCCAGCAGTTACACGGAGCGGGAGGTTCGGGCGACGCAGTATTTT.

In DNA form, the CDR3 reads TGCAGTGCTAGTAGCGGAGTGAACACCGGGGAGCTGTTTTTT. Translation gives CSASSGVNTGELFF. The chain uses TRBV20-1 and TRBJ2-2; the D gene is possibly TRBD2 (6 bases). V lost 3 bases, J lost 1 base, and 9 bases lay in between. The CDR3 totals 14 residues. Germline V lookup: CDR1 DFQATT, CDR2 SNEGSKA (reference sequence).

The CDR3 here is CASSSVGLAGGLNTGELFF. As DNA, the CDR3 is TGTGCCAGCAGCTCCGTAGGACTAGCGGGAGGGTTGAACACCGGGGAGCTGTTTTTT. The chain employs TRBV11-3 and TRBJ2-2; 15 positions agree with TRBD2. Germline CDR1 SGHNT, CDR2 YENEEA. V lost 4 bases, J lost 1 base, and 7 bases stayed unmatched. The CDR3 has 19 amino acids.

V usage is TRBV5-5 and J usage is TRBJ2-1, with 14 nucleotides matching TRBD2. Germline trimming cut 3 bases from V and 8 bases from J; bases unmatched to any gene: 10. CDR1 is SGHKS and CDR2 is YYEKEE in the germline V gene (reference sequence). The CDR3 consists of 17 residues. The CDR3 DNA is TGTGCCAGCAGCTCCTCGTCGACTAGCGGGAGGGCCTATGAGCAGTTCTTC. Translating gives CASSSSSTSGRAYEQFF.

V gene TRBV6-5 combines with J gene TRBJ1-2; 9 bases are a match to TRBD1. V lost 8 bases, J lost 5 bases, and 0 bases stayed unmatched. CDR3 length: 11 amino acids. In germline, CDR1 is MNHEY, CDR2 SVGAGI. The CDR3 DNA is TGTGCCAGCGGACAGGGGTATGGCTACACCTTC. This codes for CASGQGYGYTF.

This chain links TRBV27 with TRBJ2-6; D is possibly TRBD2 (7 bases). This CDR3 contains 18 residues. V was pared by 3 bases and J by 1 base, with 16 bases between. Germline lookup yields CDR1 MNHEY and CDR2 SMNVEV (reference sequence). As DNA, the CDR3 is TGTGCCAGCAGTTTCGGAGGGCGGGGGCTTTCTGGGGCCAACGTCCTGACTTTC. It specifies CASSFGGRGLSGANVLTF.

This sequence joins TRBV18 and TRBJ2-7; tentatively, D is TRBD1 (5 bases). This CDR3 has 13 amino acids. Per the germline V gene, CDR1 is KGHSH and CDR2 is LQKENI. V gave up 6 bases and J gave up 3 bases, with 12 bases separating them. CDR3 loop: CASSPDRSYEQYF. The CDR3 region has the DNA TGTGCCAGCTCTCCCGACAGAAGCTACGAGCAGTACTTC.

This chain links TRBV9 with TRBJ2-3, with 10 bases identical to TRBD2. Germline values: CDR1 SGDLS, CDR2 YYNGEE. The junction had 7 bases not matched to a gene; V was cut back by 4 bases and J by 2 bases. The CDR3 is 16 residues long. CDR3 region: CASSISGRINTDTQYF. DNA of the CDR3: TGTGCCAGCAGCATTAGCGGGAGGATAAACACAGATACGCAGTATTTT.

The V gene is TRBV6-2 or TRBV6-3, the J gene TRBJ2-7; D possibly corresponds to TRBD1 (7 bases). The germline V gene has CDR1 MNHEY and CDR2 SVGEGT. Trimming left V 0 bases short and J 6 bases short, with 15 bases between. The CDR3 consists of 15 residues. CDR3 sequence: CASSYSSGGQSEQYF. CDR3 nucleotides: TGTGCCAGCAGTTACTCTTCCGGGGGACAGTCCGAGCAGTACTTC.

The chain is built from TRBV21-1 and TRBJ1-5. TRBV21-1 is designated a pseudogene. This CDR3 has 12 amino acids. The DNA for the CDR3 is TGTGCCAGCAGCAAAGCTCGTCAGCCCCAGCATTTT. Translation gives CASSKARQPQHF.

The chain employs TRBV19 and TRBJ2-6, with TRBD2 matching over 13 bases. CDR1 is LNHDA, CDR2 SQIVND, per germline (reference sequence). V dropped 9 bases and J dropped 1; count of bases not matched to a gene: 6. The CDR3 has 17 residues. The CDR3 protein is CASRPGLAGSGANVLTF. CDR3 in DNA: TGTGCCAGCAGGCCGGGACTAGCGGGGTCTGGGGCCAACGTCCTGACTTTC.

The rearrangement links TRBV4-3 to TRBJ2-7, with D perhaps matching TRBD1 (6 bases). The germline V gene has CDR1 LGHNA and CDR2 YSLEER. The V gene lost 0 bases and the J gene lost 4 bases, with 13 bases spanning the gap. There are 15 residues in the CDR3. Here the CDR3 reads CASSQDRQDTYEQYF. As DNA, the CDR3 is TGCGCCAGCAGCCAAGATCGACAGGATACTTACGAGCAGTACTTC.

This rearrangement joins TRBV5-1 to TRBJ1-1, with D possibly being TRBD1 (6 bases). Trimming left V 0 bases short and J 4 bases short, with 10 bases between. CDR3 size: 14 residues. CDR1 SGHRS and CDR2 YFSETQ come from the germline V gene. The CDR3 nucleotides read TGCGCCAGCAGCTTGGTCAGGGGTGTCACTGAAGCTTTCTTT. Translated, it gives CASSLVRGVTEAFF.

The CDR3 protein is CASQGLVPYSPLHF. Here the CDR3 DNA reads TGTGCCAGCCAGGGCCTCGTCCCTTATTCACCCCTCCACTTT. This rearrangement joins TRBV2 to TRBJ1-6; D may be TRBD1 (5 bases). CDR1 is SNHLY and CDR2 is FYNNEI in the germline V gene. Between the trimmed V and J ends, which lost 8 bases and 8 bases, there was a span of 16 bases. The CDR3 totals 14 residues.

This rearrangement joins TRBV5-6 to TRBJ1-2; TRBD1 agrees at 7 bases. This CDR3 has 14 residues. Germline V CDR1 and CDR2: SGHDT, YYEEEE. The ends lost 4 bases at V and 5 bases at J; junction bases unmatched: 8. The CDR3 nucleotides read TGTGCCAGCAGCCTTCCGGGACAGAGTTATGGCTACACCTTC. Translated, it gives CASSLPGQSYGYTF.

The chain couples TRBV5-1 to TRBJ1-1, with 11 bases identical to TRBD1. Per germline, CDR1 SGHRS and CDR2 YFSETQ. CDR3 size: 15 residues. Trimming at V came to 0 bases and at J to 4 bases, leaving 2 bases not matched to a gene. For the CDR3, the DNA is TGCGCCAGCAGCTTGGAAGGGACAGGGGGCACTGAAGCTTTCTTT. This translates into CASSLEGTGGTEAFF.

The rearrangement joins TRBV3-1 (or the pseudogene TRBV3-2) to TRBJ2-2; possible D gene TRBD2, 8 bases. The CDR3 is 18 residues long. Between the trimmed V and J ends, which lost 1 base and 0 bases, there was a span of 15 bases. Germline CDR1 and CDR2: LGHDT and YNNKEL (reference sequence). CDR3 loop: CASSQAGGSGANTGELFF. The CDR3 region has the DNA TGTGCCAGCAGCCAAGCAGGGGGTAGCGGGGCGAACACCGGGGAGCTGTTTTTT.

The chain has TRBV6-5 and TRBJ2-7, with 10 bases identical to TRBD1. The CDR3 length is 15 residues. The V and J ends lost 8 bases and 5 bases, in that order; junction bases with no gene match: 12. Looked up from germline, CDR1 is MNHEY and CDR2 is SVGAGI. This CDR3 reads CASGLLGTGAHEQYF. The CDR3 nucleotides read TGTGCCAGCGGTTTGCTCGGGACAGGGGCTCACGAGCAGTACTTC.